Sequencing of this TCR beta chain was carried out in a study of shared clonotypes between healthy human individuals. Turning to the study itself: In total, the donors were two women and a few men aged 18 to 49.

When replicate PCRs were run on sorted subsets, they used around 0.2 ug DNA, about 30,000 T cell genomes. Using immunoSEQ multiplex PCR, the repertoire was profiled, and TCRdb retains in-frame clones only, with some absent. The sample includes under 2,000,000 clones, approximately 94% of them seen just once. The study, taken as a whole, reports: Generation of non-shared clonotypes was less probable than generation of clonotypes shared by all four donors.

Turning to this clone: The antigen is undetermined. Other nucleotide sequences in the sample specify the same CDR3.

CD8 cells classed as naive were CD45RO-negative and positively selected for CCR7, excluding terminally differentiated effector memory CD45RA+ cells. The CDR3 consists of 12 residues. Per the germline V gene, CDR1 is SGHVS and CDR2 is FQNEAQ. V was trimmed by 3 bases and J by 4 bases, leaving 7 bases between them. This TCR came from a man younger than 35 in good health. Material: naive CD8+ T cells sorted from blood. The chain is built from TRBV7-8 and TRBJ2-7; D could derive from TRBD1 or TRBD2 (5 bases each). The CDR3 reads CASSLGTYEQYF. The CDR3 DNA sequence: TGTGCCAGCAGCTTGGGGACGTACGAGCAGTACTTC. The complete variable domain, with remaining parts taken from reference TRBV7-8 and TRBJ2-7, reads GAGVSQSPRYKVAKRGQDVALRCDPISGHVSLFWYQQALGQGPEFLTYFQNEAQLDKSGLPSDRFFAERPEGSVSTLKIQRTQQEDSAVYLCASSLGTYEQYFGPGTRLTVT.